This T cell receptor (beta chain) was sequenced during a study of response to subunit inactivated influenza vaccine. Broader study findings: Each seasonal influenza vaccination recruits few new T cells, the authors suggested.

There are a few counts of this clonotype. Its cognate antigen is unknown. Germline CDR1 SQVTM, CDR2 ANQGSEA. This CDR3 has 14 residues. V lost 1 base and J lost 2, with 10 bases in between. TCRdb re-called the RT-PCR reads through MiXCR, storing one row per CDR3 protein. The sample lists about 240,000 distinct CDR3 sequences, 12% occurring once. This sequence was found in a man in his fifties who received an inactivated influenza vaccine. The sequencing used non-naive T cells sorted from PBMCs, collected 14 to 15 days before vaccination. The rearrangement joins TRBV29-1 to TRBJ2-3, with D unclear. The CDR3 is CSVEGYLATDTQYF. The CDR3 DNA reads TGCAGCGTTGAAGGTTACCTCGCCACAGATACGCAGTATTTT.